These 32 T cell receptor beta chains were all obtained from the same sample, sequenced in a study of CD8 T cells in ankylosing spondylitis. TCRdb ran MiXCR on the 5' RACE reads and lists one entry per CDR3 protein. The sample holds some 290,000 distinct CDR3 sequences; 15% to 20% are singletons and the top ten take roughly 7.4%. Source material: blood, either unsorted or a sorted T cell fraction (not recorded which). Receptors originate from a male donor with ankylosing spondylitis or in good health (not recorded which).

This clonotype has more than one count but fewer than ten. This sequence joins TRBV5-1 and TRBJ2-1; the match to TRBD1 covers 11 bases. Germline assignment: CDR1 SGHRS and CDR2 YFSETQ. V lost 0 bases to trimming and J lost 3 bases; unmatched junction nucleotides: 5. CDR3 length: 17 residues. CDR3 sequence (DNA): TGCGCCAGCAGCTTGGTTTCCGGGACAGGGGGCTACAATGAGCAGTTCTTC. This codes for CASSLVSGTGGYNEQFF.

This clonotype was seen many times. V is TRBV29-1 and J is TRBJ1-3; no clear D gene. The CDR3 has 14 residues. In germline, CDR1 is SQVTM, CDR2 ANQGSEA. Trimming left V 3 bases short and J 0 bases short, with 9 bases between. The CDR3 DNA reads as TGCAGCGTTGACACAGCCGGCTCTGGAAACACCATATATTTT. It translates to CSVDTAGSGNTIYF.

The chain joins TRBV29-1 to TRBJ2-5; D may be TRBD1 (8 bases). The CDR3 contains 12 residues. Germline V gene sequence: CDR1 SQVTM, CDR2 ANQGSEA. V lost 0 bases and J 13 bases, leaving 15 bases between the germline ends. CDR3 amino acids: CSVEEGGQGAYF. The CDR3 nucleotides read TGCAGCGTTGAAGAGGGGGGGCAGGGGGCGTACTTC. Full variable domain (rest looked up from reference TRBV29-1 and TRBJ2-5): SAVISQKPSRDICQRGTSLTIQCQVDSQVTMMFWYRQQPGQSLTLIATANQGSEATYESGFVIDKFPISRPNLTFSTLTVSNMSPEDSSIYLCSVEEGGQGAYFGPGTRLLVL.

V gene TRBV5-1 combines with J gene TRBJ2-3; 8 nucleotides line up with TRBD2. The germline CDR1 and CDR2 sequences are SGHRS and YFSETQ. This CDR3 is 15 amino acids long. V gave up 4 bases and J gave up 2 bases; unmatched junction bases: 6. The CDR3 bases are TGCGCCAGCAGCGGCCAACTAGCGGACACAGATACGCAGTATTTT. This sequence encodes CASSGQLADTDTQYF.

This clonotype was found a few times. The gene calls are TRBV20-1 and TRBJ2-1; 11 bases match TRBD2. This CDR3 has 15 amino acids. Germline trimming cut 1 base from V and 8 bases from J; bases unmatched to any gene: 7. Looked up from germline, CDR1 is DFQATT and CDR2 is SNEGSKA (reference sequence). The CDR3 protein is CSARGVAGGSHEQFF. As DNA, the CDR3 is TGCAGTGCTAGAGGGGTAGCGGGAGGGTCCCATGAGCAGTTCTTC.

The V gene is TRBV28, the J gene TRBJ2-7, with D unresolved. The V and J ends lost 4 bases and 2 bases respectively, with 12 bases between them. The CDR3 totals 14 residues. Germline V lookup: CDR1 MDHEN, CDR2 SYDVKM. Here the CDR3 reads CASSSTDKTYEQYV. The DNA of the CDR3 is TGTGCCAGCAGTTCAACCGACAAGACCTACGAGCAGTACGTC.

The rearrangement joins TRBV20-1 to TRBJ2-7, with D perhaps matching TRBD1 (6 bases). V gave up 6 bases and J gave up 7 bases, with 16 bases separating them. CDR1 and CDR2 (germline): DFQATT, SNEGSKA (reference sequence). This CDR3 is 12 amino acids long. This CDR3 reads CSARDKGWEQYV. For the CDR3, the DNA is TGCAGTGCCAGGGACAAAGGATGGGAGCAGTACGTC.

This clonotype was observed a few times. The rearrangement uses TRBV12-3 or TRBV12-4 and TRBJ1-5, with D uncertain. The V end lost 2 bases, the J end lost 0 bases, and 8 bases lay between the germline ends. This CDR3 has 15 residues. In DNA form, the CDR3 reads TGTGCCAGCAGTTTAAGGTTTCATAGCAATCAGCCCCAGCATTTT. This sequence encodes CASSLRFHSNQPQHF.

J is TRBJ2-2 and V is TRBV18; 9 bases match TRBD2. Trimming took 1 base from V and 6 from J; bases not matched to a gene: 6. This CDR3 has 16 amino acids. Per germline, CDR1 KGHSH and CDR2 LQKENI. CDR3 bases: TGTGCCAGCTCACCACTAGCGGGAGTTCCCCCCGGGGAGCTGTTTTTT. Protein: CASSPLAGVPPGELFF.

In its sample, this clonotype was seen a few times. The chain links TRBV9 to TRBJ2-3; no definite D call. The germline V gene encodes CDR1 SGDLS and CDR2 YYNGEE. V was pared by 4 bases and J by 1 base, with 13 bases between. This CDR3 has 15 residues. The CDR3 sequence is CASSFTWSGTDTQYF. The CDR3 DNA reads TGTGCCAGCAGCTTCACATGGTCCGGCACAGATACGCAGTATTTT. The variable domain in full, completed from reference TRBV9 and TRBJ2-3, reads DSGVTQTPKHLITATGQRVTLRCSPRSGDLSVYWYQQSLDQGLQFLIQYYNGEERAKGNILERFSAQQFPDLHSELNLSSLELGDSALYFCASSFTWSGTDTQYFGPGTRLTVL.

The sample holds a few counts of this clonotype. The J gene is TRBJ2-7, the V gene TRBV12-3 or TRBV12-4, with 7 positions matching TRBD1. The CDR3 spans 13 residues. After removal of 5 bases from V and 4 bases from J, the junction contained 5 bases not matched to a gene. The CDR3 reads CASSLRQGYEQYV. The CDR3 nucleotides read TGTGCCAGCAGTCTTCGACAGGGTTACGAGCAGTACGTC.

This clonotype turned up a few times. The chain employs TRBV12-3 or TRBV12-4 and TRBJ1-2; 11 bases align to TRBD1. This CDR3 is 13 amino acids long. V lost 5 bases, J lost 8 bases, and 4 bases stayed unmatched. Written as DNA, the CDR3 is TGTGCCAGCAGTGACGGGACAGGGGGAGGCTACACCTTC. Translated, it gives CASSDGTGGGYTF.

This chain connects TRBV4-2 to TRBJ2-1, with D possibly TRBD2 on 6 matching bases. The CDR3 extends over 14 amino acids. CDR1 LGHNA and CDR2 YNFKEQ come from the germline V gene. Trimming removed 1 base from V and 8 bases from J, with 12 bases in between. The CDR3 loop reads CASSQGTGTDEQFF. CDR3 DNA sequence: TGTGCCAGCAGCCAAGGCACCGGGACTGATGAGCAGTTCTTC.

This clonotype turned up a few times. This sequence joins TRBV28 and TRBJ1-5; tentative D call: TRBD1 (5 bases). V lost 1 base and J lost 2, with 9 bases in between. The CDR3 loop spans 15 amino acids. Germline values: CDR1 MDHEN, CDR2 SYDVKM. The CDR3 spells CASSLYGAGNQPQHF. CDR3 DNA: TGTGCCAGCAGTTTATATGGGGCCGGCAATCAGCCCCAGCATTTT.

This clonotype was seen many times. CDR3 amino acids: CASSFGNRGPLAGNTIYF. Written as DNA, the CDR3 is TGCGCCAGCAGCTTTGGGAACAGGGGGCCTCTTGCTGGAAACACCATATATTTT. This chain links TRBV5-1 with TRBJ1-3; 9 nucleotides line up with TRBD1. Germline V gives CDR1 SGHRS, CDR2 YFSETQ. CDR3 length: 18 amino acids. Losses at the gene ends were 2 bases for V and 2 bases for J; bases not matched to a gene: 11.

This clonotype showed up many times. This chain links TRBV29-1 with TRBJ2-2; D tentatively fits TRBD1 or TRBD2 (6 bases each). This CDR3 is 15 amino acids long. V was shortened by 3 bases and J by 4 bases, with 15 bases between the two germline ends. Germline V gene lookup returns CDR1 SQVTM and CDR2 ANQGSEA. The CDR3 nucleotides read TGCAGCGTTGACGGGGGCGCCGGGGTCACCGGGGAGCTGTTTTTT. Amino acid sequence: CSVDGGAGVTGELFF.

The V and J genes are TRBV28 and TRBJ2-1; 15 nucleotides agree with TRBD2. The germline CDR1 and CDR2 sequences are MDHEN and SYDVKM. CDR3 length equals 19 residues. V lost 3 bases, J lost 5 bases, and 11 bases stayed unmatched. The CDR3 DNA reads as TGTGCCAGCAGTTTGGGGACGGGACTAGCGGGAGGTCTTCACAATGAGCAGTTCTTC. Its translation: CASSLGTGLAGGLHNEQFF. The full variable domain, rest sourced from reference TRBV28 and TRBJ2-1, is DVKVTQSSRYLVKRTGEKVFLECVQDMDHENMFWYRQDPGLGLRLIYFSYDVKMKEKGDIPEGYSVSREKKERFSLILESASTNQTSMYLCASSLGTGLAGGLHNEQFFGPGTRLTVL.

The rearrangement joins TRBV19 to TRBJ2-4; D gene uncertain. The germline V gene has CDR1 LNHDA and CDR2 SQIVND (reference sequence). The CDR3 contains 13 residues. The V end was cut by 7 bases, the J end by 3 bases, with 10 bases between. Written as DNA, the CDR3 is TGTGCCAGTACCTTTGGAGACAAAAACATTCAGTACTTC. Its translation is CASTFGDKNIQYF.

At least ten counts were recorded for this clonotype. V gene TRBV28 combines with J gene TRBJ1-2; possible D gene TRBD1, 5 bases. The germline V gene encodes CDR1 MDHEN and CDR2 SYDVKM. Trimming pared 1 base from V and 3 bases from J, leaving 12 bases between. The CDR3 has 15 residues. For the CDR3, the DNA is TGTGCCAGCAGTTTATCTCCCAGGGAATACTATGGCTACACCTTC. It encodes CASSLSPREYYGYTF.

This clonotype was seen many times. This sequence joins TRBV29-1 and TRBJ1-1; D perhaps matches TRBD1 (5 bases). Between the trimmed V and J ends, which lost 1 base and 4 bases, there was a span of 13 bases. CDR3 length equals 14 residues. Germline assignment: CDR1 SQVTM and CDR2 ANQGSEA. CDR3 loop: CSVEGQWGGTEAFF. The CDR3, as DNA: TGCAGCGTTGAAGGACAGTGGGGGGGCACTGAAGCTTTCTTT.

This clonotype has ten or more counts. The rearrangement joins TRBV20-1 to TRBJ2-2; D is unresolved. V was pared by 1 base and J by 0 bases, with 9 bases between. CDR3 length equals 15 residues. Germline V gene data show CDR1 as DFQATT and CDR2 as SNEGSKA (reference sequence). CDR3 sequence (DNA): TGCAGTGCTAGAGTCGGGTCGGCGAACACCGGGGAGCTGTTTTTT. As protein: CSARVGSANTGELFF.

V and J are TRBV10-3 and TRBJ1-2, with D possibly being TRBD1 (6 bases). Per the germline V gene, CDR1 is ENHRY and CDR2 is SYGVKD. This CDR3 region has 13 residues. Between the trimmed V and J ends, which lost 6 bases and 4 bases, there was a span of 12 bases. In DNA, the CDR3 is TGTGCCATCAGCAGGGACAAGCTCTATGGCTACACCTTC. Protein sequence: CAISRDKLYGYTF.

This clonotype was seen only a few times. V gene TRBV5-1 combines with J gene TRBJ1-1; TRBD1 matches 8 bases. The CDR3 totals 15 residues. Germline-derived CDR1 and CDR2 are SGHRS and YFSETQ. Trimming cost V 0 bases and J 7 bases; bases outside gene matches: 8. The CDR3 coding sequence is TGCGCCAGCAGCTTGGAGACAGGGGATGTTGGTGAAGCTTTCTTT. Its protein is CASSLETGDVGEAFF.

The chain has TRBV5-1 and TRBJ2-3; possibly TRBD1 for D (5 bases). This CDR3 is built from 14 residues. Germline CDR1 is SGHRS and CDR2 is YFSETQ. The V gene lost 5 bases and the J gene lost 3 bases, with 13 bases spanning the gap. The CDR3 region has the DNA TGCGCCAGCAGGCCCTGGGGCGAAACAGATACGCAGTATTTT. Its translation is CASRPWGETDTQYF.

The table lists this clonotype with a few counts. The rearrangement links TRBV19 to TRBJ1-1; possibly TRBD1 for D (5 bases). CDR3 length: 14 residues. V shed 6 bases and J shed 3 bases, with 14 bases lying between them. Germline CDR1 and CDR2: LNHDA and SQIVND (reference sequence). The DNA for the CDR3 is TGTGCCAGTAGAACGAGACGGGGGTACACTGAAGCTTTCTTT. It encodes CASRTRRGYTEAFF.

This chain links TRBV7-2 with TRBJ2-2, with D unresolved. Germline loops: CDR1 SGHTA, CDR2 FQGNSA. V lost 1 base and J lost 0, with 9 bases in between. The CDR3 is 16 amino acids. Written as DNA, the CDR3 is TGTGCCAGCAGCTTAGTCGGGCTAACGAACACCGGGGAGCTGTTTTTT. This gives the protein CASSLVGLTNTGELFF. The full variable domain, its missing parts supplied by reference TRBV7-2 and TRBJ2-2, is GAGVSQSPSNKVTEKGKDVELRCDPISGHTALYWYRQSLGQGLEFLIYFQGNSAPDKSGLPSDRFSAERTGGSVSTLTIQRTQQEDSAVYLCASSLVGLTNTGELFFGEGSRLTVL.

This clonotype has ten or more counts. CDR3 region: CAWAEPYGYTF. CDR3 coding DNA: TGTGCCTGGGCGGAACCCTATGGCTACACCTTC. The V gene is TRBV30, the J gene TRBJ1-2; D is unresolved. This CDR3 has 11 residues. The germline V and J ends were trimmed by 5 bases and 4 bases, with 8 bases remaining between them. CDR1 is GTSNPN, CDR2 SVGIG, per germline (reference sequence). The variable domain in full, completed from reference TRBV30 and TRBJ1-2, reads SQTIHQWPATLVQPVGSPLSLECTVEGTSNPNLYWYRQAAGRGLQLLFYSVGIGQISSEVPQNLSASRPQDRQFILSSKKLLLSDSGFYLCAWAEPYGYTFGSGTRLTVV.

The genes are TRBV6-1 and TRBJ1-6; D is perhaps TRBD1 (5 bases). From germline, CDR1 is MNHNS and CDR2 SASEGT. The CDR3 runs 13 residues. Trimming left V 8 bases short and J 7 bases short, with 12 bases between. Here the CDR3 DNA reads TGTGCCAGCCGGGGACGGGGGAATTCACCCCTCCACTTT. This sequence encodes CASRGRGNSPLHF.

This clonotype has a handful of counts. This rearrangement joins TRBV10-3 to TRBJ1-2; the D is unclear. The CDR3 has 14 amino acids. The V and J ends lost 2 bases and 8 bases respectively, with 15 bases between them. CDR1 and CDR2 (germline): ENHRY, SYGVKD. The CDR3 DNA follows: TGTGCCATCAGTGAGAGAGAGAACCCCGGGGGCTACACCTTC. This gives the protein CAISERENPGGYTF.

This clonotype was seen repeatedly, ten times or more. V gene TRBV20-1 combines with J gene TRBJ2-1, with D perhaps matching TRBD1 (6 bases). Germline CDR1 reads DFQATT; CDR2 reads SNEGSKA (reference sequence). The CDR3 runs to 15 residues. Trimming left V 3 bases short and J 5 bases short, with 17 bases between. The CDR3 loop reads CSASGQTDPDNEQFF. The CDR3 coding sequence is TGCAGTGCTAGCGGACAGACCGACCCGGACAATGAGCAGTTCTTC.

This clonotype has ten or more counts. The chain combines TRBV5-1 with TRBJ1-4; weak D call: TRBD1 (6 bases). Trimming removed 4 bases at V and 4 bases at J, with 8 bases between. The germline V gene has CDR1 SGHRS and CDR2 YFSETQ. The CDR3 is made up of 13 amino acids. This chain's CDR3 is CASSEGDNEKLFF. CDR3 in DNA: TGCGCCAGCAGCGAGGGGGATAATGAAAAACTGTTTTTT.

CDR3 DNA: TGCGCCAGCAGCCCCTTACTAGCGGATAGCACAGATACGCAGTATTTT. Amino acid sequence: CASSPLLADSTDTQYF. V gene TRBV5-1 combines with J gene TRBJ2-3; 8 bases are a match to TRBD2. Looked up from germline, CDR1 is SGHRS and CDR2 is YFSETQ. V was pared by 4 bases and J by 0 bases, with 7 bases of the junction left unmatched. The CDR3 is made up of 16 amino acids.